The next 30 T cell receptor beta chains were all read from a single sample in a study of CD8 T cells in ankylosing spondylitis. Each CDR3 protein gets one entry after TCRdb re-called the 5' RACE reads with MiXCR. The repertoire holds about 390,000 distinct CDR3 sequences, approximately 20% seen once, with around 16% in the top ten. Their cognate antigens are unknown. Overall study findings and caveats: Seemingly characteristic of ankylosing spondylitis blood was a TCR beta motif consisting of about 8 highly homologous variants.

The source material was blood, either unsorted or a sorted T cell fraction (not recorded which). These receptors were collected from a male donor with ankylosing spondylitis.

The rearrangement joins TRBV5-1 to TRBJ1-3; tentative D call: TRBD1 (5 bases). The CDR3 is 16 amino acids. V was clipped by 0 bases and J by 2 bases, with 12 bases between them. The germline V gene encodes CDR1 SGHRS and CDR2 YFSETQ. CDR3 protein: CASSLVQGGTGNTIYF. CDR3 in DNA: TGCGCCAGCAGCTTGGTGCAGGGAGGTACTGGAAACACCATATATTTT.

The V call is TRBV12-3 or TRBV12-4, the J call TRBJ2-2; TRBD2 matches at 9 bases. The junction had 6 bases not matched to a gene; V was cut back by 3 bases and J by 4 bases. The CDR3 sequence is 16 residues long. CDR3 in amino acids: CASSLRGGFGTGELFF. The CDR3 DNA follows: TGTGCCAGCAGTTTGCGGGGGGGCTTCGGCACCGGGGAGCTGTTTTTT.

This chain joins TRBV10-3 and TRBJ2-1, with 7 nucleotides matching TRBD2. Germline values: CDR1 ENHRY, CDR2 SYGVKD. The length of the CDR3 is 15 residues. Trimming removed 1 base from V and 10 bases from J; junction bases left unmatched: 10. The CDR3: CAISELAGEGEEQFF. The CDR3 DNA sequence: TGTGCCATCAGTGAGTTGGCGGGAGAAGGCGAGGAGCAGTTCTTC.

CDR3 nucleotide sequence: TGTGCCAGCAGCGCCTTTCGGGATACGTCAGATACGCAGTATTTT. Translating gives CASSAFRDTSDTQYF. The chain employs TRBV2 and TRBJ2-3, with D perhaps TRBD2 (5 bases). This CDR3 region has 15 residues. The germline V and J ends were trimmed by 6 bases and 4 bases, with 17 bases remaining between them. Looked up from germline, CDR1 is SNHLY and CDR2 is FYNNEI.

This clonotype was observed a handful of times. This chain connects TRBV11-2 to TRBJ2-3; D is unclear. The CDR3 length is 13 residues. V lost 2 bases and J lost 8, with 11 bases in between. Germline-derived CDR1 and CDR2 are SGHAT and FQNNGV. The CDR3 DNA reads TGTGCCAGCAGCTTATCTGGTTCTAGTACGCAGTATTTT. It codes for CASSLSGSSTQYF.

As DNA, the CDR3 is TGCAGTGCTACGGGCTATGAGGTGGGGGTTTGGACTGAAGCTTTCTTT. Translated, it gives CSATGYEVGVWTEAFF. The chain combines TRBV20-1 with TRBJ1-1, with D perhaps matching TRBD1 (5 bases). Germline CDR1 is DFQATT and CDR2 is SNEGSKA (reference sequence). Trimming pared 4 bases from V and 5 bases from J, leaving 23 bases between. This CDR3 region has 16 residues.

There are a few counts of this clonotype. The CDR3 nucleotides are TGTGCCAGCAGTTTATTGCTAGCGGGATCTCGCGAGACCCAGTACTTC. It encodes CASSLLLAGSRETQYF. The chain is built from TRBV12-3 or TRBV12-4 and TRBJ2-5; 9 bases are shared with TRBD2. With 2 bases clipped from V and 5 bases from J, the junction kept 9 bases outside the gene matches. This CDR3 spans 16 amino acids.

A few counts support this clonotype. J is TRBJ2-4 and V is TRBV3-1; TRBD1 matches 7 bases. Germline V gives CDR1 LGHDT, CDR2 YNNKEL (reference sequence). The CDR3 sequence is 15 residues long. V lost 3 bases and J lost 8; bases outside the gene matches: 10. The CDR3 DNA reads TGTGCCAGCAGCCAGGAAGACAGGGAATGGGACATTCAGTACTTC. The encoded protein is CASSQEDREWDIQYF.

This clonotype was counted only a few times. This chain connects TRBV5-1 to TRBJ2-1, with 7 bases identical to TRBD2. V lost 6 bases to trimming and J lost 2 bases; unmatched junction nucleotides: 5. The CDR3 covers 14 residues. Germline CDR1 is SGHRS and CDR2 is YFSETQ. CDR3 in amino acids: CASKSSGAYNEQFF. CDR3 bases: TGCGCCAGCAAGTCTAGCGGAGCCTACAATGAGCAGTTCTTC.

The genes are TRBV6-1 and TRBJ2-1; D perhaps matches TRBD2 (5 bases). Looked up from germline, CDR1 is MNHNS and CDR2 is SASEGT. CDR3 length equals 14 residues. The V gene lost 4 bases and the J gene lost 5 bases, with 12 bases spanning the gap. In nucleotides, the CDR3 is TGTGCCAGCAGTGCGAGCGGCCGCCACAATGAGCAGTTCTTC. Protein product: CASSASGRHNEQFF.

The sample holds a few counts of this clonotype. V gene TRBV30 combines with J gene TRBJ1-4; tentative D call: TRBD1 (5 bases). Trimming pared 4 bases from V and 8 bases from J, leaving 14 bases between. In germline, CDR1 is GTSNPN, CDR2 SVGIG (reference sequence). The CDR3 has 13 residues. The CDR3 region is CAWNRPGREKLFF. In nucleotides, the CDR3 is TGTGCCTGGAATCGCCCGGGGCGGGAAAAACTGTTTTTT.

J is TRBJ1-1 and V is TRBV19; 10 nucleotides agree with TRBD1. This CDR3 has 17 residues. With 5 bases clipped from V and 6 bases from J, the junction kept 15 bases outside the gene matches. Per the germline V gene, CDR1 is LNHDA and CDR2 is SQIVND (reference sequence). CDR3 region: CASSSGQGGFGSPEAFF. The CDR3 DNA reads as TGTGCCAGTAGTTCCGGACAGGGGGGGTTCGGAAGCCCTGAAGCTTTCTTT.

This clonotype was observed a few times. The rearrangement links TRBV5-6 to TRBJ2-2, with 7 nucleotides matching TRBD2. With 0 bases clipped from V and 2 bases from J, the junction kept 4 bases outside the gene matches. From germline, CDR1 is SGHDT and CDR2 YYEEEE. CDR3 length: 16 amino acids. As DNA, the CDR3 is TGTGCCAGCAGCTTGGTGGGACTATATAACACCGGGGAGCTGTTTTTT. This sequence encodes CASSLVGLYNTGELFF.

The chain recombines TRBV20-1 with TRBJ2-7; D might be TRBD1 or TRBD2, each matching 5 bases. CDR3 length: 13 amino acids. V was pared by 3 bases and J by 0 bases, with 9 bases between. Germline-derived CDR1 and CDR2 are DFQATT and SNEGSKA (reference sequence). CDR3 residues: CSASRGPSYEQYF. CDR3 nucleotide sequence: TGCAGTGCTAGTAGGGGACCCTCCTACGAGCAGTACTTC.

This clonotype was detected only a few times. This chain joins TRBV20-1 and TRBJ1-5, with 8 nucleotides matching TRBD1. The CDR3 has 13 residues. The ends lost 5 bases at V and 7 bases at J; junction bases unmatched: 7. Germline lookup yields CDR1 DFQATT and CDR2 SNEGSKA (reference sequence). The CDR3 region is CSAGQGRFQPQHF. CDR3 bases: TGCAGTGCTGGACAGGGTCGGTTCCAGCCCCAGCATTTT.

The J gene is TRBJ2-2, the V gene TRBV7-2; D possibly corresponds to TRBD2 (5 bases). Germline CDR1 is SGHTA and CDR2 is FQGNSA. The V gene lost 6 bases and the J gene lost 4 bases, with 15 bases spanning the gap. The CDR3 covers 15 residues. CDR3 residues: CASRLKGALTGELFF. CDR3 nucleotide sequence: TGTGCCAGCAGGCTTAAGGGAGCACTCACCGGGGAGCTGTTTTTT.

The chain recombines TRBV5-1 with TRBJ2-7, with 9 nucleotides matching TRBD1. The V gene's germline CDR1 is SGHRS and CDR2 YFSETQ. V shed 0 bases, J shed 5 bases, and the junction held 6 bases outside the gene matches. The CDR3 consists of 15 residues. For the CDR3, the DNA is TGCGCCAGCAGCTTGGAGGGACAGGGTCCGGACGAGCAGTACTTC. Residues: CASSLEGQGPDEQYF.

The chain employs TRBV19 and TRBJ2-1; 7 bases align to TRBD2. This CDR3 has 15 residues. With 9 bases clipped from V and 9 bases from J, the junction kept 17 bases outside the gene matches. The V gene's germline CDR1 is LNHDA and CDR2 SQIVND (reference sequence). Here the CDR3 reads CASRVRLAGVSEQFF. DNA for the CDR3: TGTGCCAGCAGAGTCCGACTAGCCGGTGTCAGTGAGCAGTTCTTC.

Only a few counts were recorded for this clonotype. The V call is TRBV20-1, the J call TRBJ2-1, with D uncertain. The germline V gene encodes CDR1 DFQATT and CDR2 SNEGSKA (reference sequence). Trimming took 2 bases from V and 8 from J, leaving 7 bases between them. CDR3 length: 11 residues. The CDR3 sequence: CSARTSHEQFF. Written as DNA, the CDR3 is TGCAGTGCTAGAACGAGCCATGAGCAGTTCTTC.

Only a few counts were recorded for this clonotype. V gene TRBV2 combines with J gene TRBJ2-1; TRBD1 matches 7 bases. The CDR3 loop spans 12 amino acids. Germline V CDR1 and CDR2: SNHLY, FYNNEI. The V gene end was trimmed by 8 bases and the J gene end by 8 bases; junction bases not matched to a gene: 6. In nucleotides, the CDR3 is TGTGCCAGCCGACGGGACAGCCATGAGCAGTTCTTC. This translates into CASRRDSHEQFF.

Only a few counts were recorded for this clonotype. V and J are TRBV11-2 and TRBJ2-1; 8 positions match TRBD2. The CDR3 totals 15 residues. The germline V gene has CDR1 SGHAT and CDR2 FQNNGV. Germline trimming cut 5 bases from V and 2 bases from J; bases unmatched to any gene: 5. CDR3 protein: CASSVIAGTYNEQFF. CDR3 nucleotides: TGTGCCAGCAGCGTAATAGCGGGGACCTACAATGAGCAGTTCTTC.

This chain links TRBV18 with TRBJ2-7; possibly TRBD1 for D (6 bases). This CDR3 has 14 amino acids. Trimming took off 5 bases at V and 0 bases at J, with 11 bases between the two ends. CDR1 KGHSH and CDR2 LQKENI come from the germline V gene. The CDR3 DNA reads TGTGCCAGCTCATCGGACAGAATCTCCTACGAGCAGTACTTC. It yields the protein CASSSDRISYEQYF.

This clonotype was observed a few times. V usage is TRBV11-2 and J usage is TRBJ2-2; the D gene is possibly TRBD2 (6 bases). CDR1 and CDR2 (germline): SGHAT, FQNNGV. Between the trimmed V and J ends, which lost 5 bases and 4 bases, there was a span of 14 bases. The CDR3 has 15 residues. In DNA, the CDR3 is TGTGCCAGCAGCCGACGAGGAGGGTCCACCGGGGAGCTGTTTTTT. The encoded protein is CASSRRGGSTGELFF.

This clonotype was seen more than once but under ten times. A much larger clone sits a single nucleotide away, making a read error possible. The chain uses TRBV5-1 and TRBJ1-2; D is ambiguous. Germline V gene data show CDR1 as SGHRS and CDR2 as YFSETQ. CDR3 length: 13 amino acids. Trimming shortened V by 0 bases and J by 2 bases, and 5 bases separated the two germline ends. The CDR3 DNA sequence: TGCGCCAGCAGCTTGGCAGCGAACTATGGCTACACCTTC. Protein product: CASSLAANYGYTF.

This clonotype showed up many times. V usage is TRBV29-1 and J usage is TRBJ2-7; D is unresolved. The CDR3 spans 12 residues. The ends were cut back, 7 bases at V and 7 bases at J, with 17 bases in the middle. Germline V gives CDR1 SQVTM, CDR2 ANQGSEA. CDR3 coding DNA: TGCAGCGCGATGAACCCCCTGTGGGAGCAGTACTTC. Translating it yields CSAMNPLWEQYF.

This clonotype was seen a few times. The chain links TRBV18 to TRBJ2-7; TRBD2 matches 7 bases. The V gene end was trimmed by 2 bases and the J gene end by 0 bases; junction bases not matched to a gene: 16. Germline loops: CDR1 KGHSH, CDR2 LQKENI. This CDR3 has 19 amino acids. The CDR3 region has the DNA TGTGCCAGCTCACCATGGCCAGCAAAATACCGCGGGGGCTCCTACGAGCAGTACTTC. As protein: CASSPWPAKYRGGSYEQYF.

V is TRBV5-5 and J is TRBJ2-7; no reliable D call. Trimming pared 1 base from V and 2 bases from J, leaving 10 bases between. CDR3 length equals 14 residues. Per germline, CDR1 SGHKS and CDR2 YYEKEE (reference sequence). CDR3: CASSLPAVPYEQYF. CDR3 coding DNA: TGTGCCAGCAGCTTGCCGGCAGTACCCTACGAGCAGTACTTC.

V and J are TRBV28 and TRBJ1-4, with TRBD1 as a possible D gene (5 bases). Trimming pared 2 bases from V and 7 bases from J, leaving 11 bases between. The length of the CDR3 is 14 residues. Germline CDR1 is MDHEN and CDR2 is SYDVKM. The CDR3 reads CASSLRGGFEKLFF. The CDR3 coding sequence is TGTGCCAGCAGTTTAAGGGGTGGCTTTGAAAAACTGTTTTTT.

This clonotype was seen repeatedly, ten times or more. As DNA, the CDR3 is TGTGCCAGCAGCGGGTTCACCTACAATGAGCAGTTCTTC. Residues: CASSGFTYNEQFF. The V call is TRBV5-6, the J call TRBJ2-1, with D unresolved. Germline assignment: CDR1 SGHDT and CDR2 YYEEEE. Trimming left V 4 bases short and J 2 bases short, with 7 bases between. This CDR3 spans 13 amino acids.

The chain has TRBV10-3 and TRBJ2-1; 10 bases map to TRBD2. The V gene's germline CDR1 is ENHRY and CDR2 SYGVKD. After removal of 4 bases from V and 7 bases from J, the junction contained 10 bases not matched to a gene. The CDR3 is 16 residues long. The CDR3 loop is CAISVPSGSAGNEQFF. The CDR3 DNA sequence: TGTGCCATCAGTGTCCCTAGCGGGAGTGCGGGGAATGAGCAGTTCTTC.